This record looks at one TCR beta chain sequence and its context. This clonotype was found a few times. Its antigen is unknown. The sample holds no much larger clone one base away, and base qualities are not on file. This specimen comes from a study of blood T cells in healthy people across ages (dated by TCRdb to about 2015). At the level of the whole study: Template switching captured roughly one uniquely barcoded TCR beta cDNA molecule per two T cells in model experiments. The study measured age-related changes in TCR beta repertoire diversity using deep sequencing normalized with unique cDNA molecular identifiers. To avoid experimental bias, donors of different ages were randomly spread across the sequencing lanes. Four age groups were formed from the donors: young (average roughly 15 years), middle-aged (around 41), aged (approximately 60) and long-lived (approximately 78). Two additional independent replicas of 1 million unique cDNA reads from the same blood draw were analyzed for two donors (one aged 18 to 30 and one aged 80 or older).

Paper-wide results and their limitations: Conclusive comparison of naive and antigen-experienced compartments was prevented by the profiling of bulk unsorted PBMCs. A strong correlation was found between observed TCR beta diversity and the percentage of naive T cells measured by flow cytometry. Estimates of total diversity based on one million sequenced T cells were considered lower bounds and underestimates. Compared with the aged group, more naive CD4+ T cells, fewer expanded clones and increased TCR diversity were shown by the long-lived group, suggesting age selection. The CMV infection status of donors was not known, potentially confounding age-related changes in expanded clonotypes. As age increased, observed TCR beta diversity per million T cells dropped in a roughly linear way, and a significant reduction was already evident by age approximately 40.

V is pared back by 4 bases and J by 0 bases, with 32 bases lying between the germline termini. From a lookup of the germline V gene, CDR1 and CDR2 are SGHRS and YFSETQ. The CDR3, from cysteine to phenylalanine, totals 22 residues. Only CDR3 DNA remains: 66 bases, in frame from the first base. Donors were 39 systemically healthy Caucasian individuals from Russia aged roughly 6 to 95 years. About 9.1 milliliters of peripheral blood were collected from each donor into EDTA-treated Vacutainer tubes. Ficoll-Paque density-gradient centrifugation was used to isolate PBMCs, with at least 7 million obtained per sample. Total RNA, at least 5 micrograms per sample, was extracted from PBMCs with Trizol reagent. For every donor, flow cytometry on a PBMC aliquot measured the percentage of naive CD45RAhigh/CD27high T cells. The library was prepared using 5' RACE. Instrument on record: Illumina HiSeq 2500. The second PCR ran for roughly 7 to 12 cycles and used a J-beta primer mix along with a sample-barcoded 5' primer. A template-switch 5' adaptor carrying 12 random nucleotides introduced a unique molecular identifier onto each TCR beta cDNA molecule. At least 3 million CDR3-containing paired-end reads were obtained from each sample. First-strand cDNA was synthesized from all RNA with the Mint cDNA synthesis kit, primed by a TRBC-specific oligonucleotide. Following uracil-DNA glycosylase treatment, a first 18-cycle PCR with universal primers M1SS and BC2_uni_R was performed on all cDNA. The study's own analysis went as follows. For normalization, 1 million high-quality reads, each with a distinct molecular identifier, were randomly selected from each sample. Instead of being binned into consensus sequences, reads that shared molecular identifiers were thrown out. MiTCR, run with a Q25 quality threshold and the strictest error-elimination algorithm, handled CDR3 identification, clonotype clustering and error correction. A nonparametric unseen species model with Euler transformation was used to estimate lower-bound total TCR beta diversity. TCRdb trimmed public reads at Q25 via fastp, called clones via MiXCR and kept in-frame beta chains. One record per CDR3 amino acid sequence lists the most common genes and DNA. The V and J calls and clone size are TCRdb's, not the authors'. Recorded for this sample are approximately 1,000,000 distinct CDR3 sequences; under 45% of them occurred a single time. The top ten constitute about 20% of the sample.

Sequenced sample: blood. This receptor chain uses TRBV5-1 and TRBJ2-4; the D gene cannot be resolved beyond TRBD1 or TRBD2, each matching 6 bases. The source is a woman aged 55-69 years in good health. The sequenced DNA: TGCGCCAGCAGCGATCGACAGGCGACTCGGTCAAACTTGGGACTAGCCAAAAACATTCAGTACTTC. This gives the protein CASSDRQATRSNLGLAKNIQYF.